The 20 T cell receptor beta chains below were found in one sample sequenced in a study of PD-1 blockade in classical Hodgkin lymphoma. This sample's time point: cycle 4 day 1 (C4D1), after around six weeks of nivolumab. Each patient's relapse followed autologous stem cell transplantation, and brentuximab vedotin exposure varied. Repertoires were generated with immunoSEQ multiplex PCR, while TCRdb's copy carries only in-frame clones and drops some. The sample holds about 93,000 clones; around 78% are singletons and the top ten take over 7.5%. Sequenced material: peripheral blood mononuclear cells (PBMCs), taken before the fourth cycle of nivolumab. These TCRs come from a human donor with classical Hodgkin lymphoma.

The chain recombines TRBV10-3 with TRBJ2-5, with TRBD1 matching over 9 bases. V trimming: 5 bases; J trimming: 4 bases; junction bases outside the gene matches: 8. The germline gives CDR1 ENHRY, CDR2 SYGVKD. This CDR3 has 15 residues. The CDR3 DNA is TGTGCCATCAGTAGCCGGGACAGGGTGTTAGAGACCCAGTACTTC. Protein sequence: CAISSRDRVLETQYF.

The V gene is TRBV7-9, the J gene TRBJ1-2; no clear D gene. Trimming removed 1 base from V and 8 bases from J, with 14 bases in between. Germline lookup yields CDR1 SEHNR and CDR2 FQNEAQ (reference sequence). The CDR3 is 14 amino acids. Here the CDR3 DNA reads TGTGCCAGCAGCTTAGAAGCAGGCCGGCACGGCTACACCTTC. This gives the protein CASSLEAGRHGYTF.

There are a few counts of this clone. The rearrangement joins TRBV7-9 to TRBJ2-4; weak D call: TRBD2 (6 bases). Germline CDR1 SEHNR, CDR2 FQNEAQ (reference sequence). This CDR3 spans 14 amino acids. V was clipped by 5 bases and J by 15 bases, with 23 bases between them. The DNA of the CDR3 is TGTGCCAGCAGCGTTAGCGGCAGTACAGCTTCATGGTACTTC. Protein sequence: CASSVSGSTASWYF.

This chain uses TRBV21-1 with TRBJ2-5. TRBV21-1 is assigned pseudogene status. This CDR3 has 14 residues. The CDR3 loop reads CGQGRISYQETQYF. DNA of the CDR3: TGTGGGCAAGGACGGATTTCGTACCAAGAGACCCAGTACTTC.

Concerning this clone itself: The junction shows a germline mismatch at one end, possibly a read error. The V and J genes are TRBV6-6 and TRBJ2-1; 11 positions agree with TRBD2. From germline, CDR1 is MNHNY and CDR2 SVGAGI (reference sequence). This CDR3 comprises 15 residues. DNA of the CDR3: TGTGCCAGCAGTGACTCCGGACTAGCGGGTCATGAGCAGTTCTTC. Translated, it gives CASSDSGLAGHEQFF.

This clone was found a few times. J is TRBJ1-2 and V is TRBV19; possibly TRBD1 for D (6 bases). Germline-derived CDR1 and CDR2 are LNHDA and SQIVND (reference sequence). The V gene lost 6 bases and the J gene lost 5 bases, with 13 bases spanning the gap. CDR3 size: 13 residues. The CDR3 loop reads CASRLQGDYGYTF. The CDR3 coding sequence is TGTGCCAGTAGATTACAGGGTGATTATGGCTACACCTTC.

The CDR3 coding sequence is TGTGCCAGCAGCCAACAGGTTTGGGGGAACACTGAAGCTTTCTTT. Its translation: CASSQQVWGNTEAFF. The chain recombines TRBV7-3 with TRBJ1-1, with D tentatively TRBD1 (5 bases). V gave up 5 bases and J gave up 1 base, with 14 bases separating them. The CDR3 sequence is 15 residues long. The germline CDR1 and CDR2 sequences are SGHTA and FQGTGA. Drawing the rest from reference TRBV7-3 and TRBJ1-1, the complete variable domain is GAGVSQTPSNKVTEKGKYVELRCDPISGHTALYWYRQSLGQGPEFLIYFQGTGAADDSGLPNDRFFAVRPEGSVSTLKIQRTERGDSAVYLCASSQQVWGNTEAFFGQGTRLTVV.

Regarding this clone: The junction and the germline gene differ at one end; a read error may be behind it. This sequence joins TRBV6-6 and TRBJ1-4, with D tentatively TRBD1 (5 bases). The CDR3 has 12 residues. Looked up from germline, CDR1 is MNHNY and CDR2 is SVGAGI (reference sequence). DNA of the CDR3: TGTGCCAGCAGTTACTCTGGCACAGGAAAGTATTTT. This encodes CASSYSGTGKYF.

This clone was observed a single time. The chain combines TRBV28 with TRBJ1-2; 9 bases line up with TRBD1. With V trimmed by 5 bases and J by 6 bases, 10 bases remained unmatched. The CDR3 consists of 15 residues. Germline assignment: CDR1 MDHEN and CDR2 SYDVKM. CDR3 coding DNA: TGTGCCAGCAGTCCACCGGACAGGGGCTTTGATGGCTACACCTTC. Protein sequence: CASSPPDRGFDGYTF.

This chain links TRBV5-4 with TRBJ2-7, with 7 bases fitting TRBD1. Germline trimming cut 4 bases from V and 2 bases from J; bases unmatched to any gene: 9. Germline V lookup: CDR1 SGHNT, CDR2 YYREEE (reference sequence). This CDR3 contains 15 residues. The CDR3 DNA sequence: TGTGCCAGCAGCACACGCGACAGGGCCCCCTACGAGCAGTACTTC. It codes for CASSTRDRAPYEQYF.

V is TRBV5-1 and J is TRBJ2-2, with TRBD1 matching 7 bases. The germline gives CDR1 SGHRS, CDR2 YFSETQ. With V trimmed by 4 bases and J by 0 bases, 6 bases remained unmatched. This CDR3 comprises 16 residues. The DNA of the CDR3 is TGCGCCAGCAGCCCGACAGGGCTCGCGAACACCGGGGAGCTGTTTTTT. Translating it yields CASSPTGLANTGELFF.

This clone was seen a handful of times. V gene TRBV28 combines with J gene TRBJ1-4; 9 nucleotides align to TRBD1. Germline V gives CDR1 MDHEN, CDR2 SYDVKM. The CDR3 is made up of 17 amino acids. Losses at the gene ends were 4 bases for V and 8 bases for J; bases not matched to a gene: 14. The CDR3 bases are TGTGCCAGCAGTTCCGGGACAGGGTTTACTAATTGGGAAAAACTGTTTTTT. This encodes CASSSGTGFTNWEKLFF. The variable domain in full, completed from reference TRBV28 and TRBJ1-4, reads DVKVTQSSRYLVKRTGEKVFLECVQDMDHENMFWYRQDPGLGLRLIYFSYDVKMKEKGDIPEGYSVSREKKERFSLILESASTNQTSMYLCASSSGTGFTNWEKLFFGSGTQLSVL.

The chain uses TRBV5-1 and TRBJ1-3, with D unresolved. CDR1 is SGHRS and CDR2 is YFSETQ in the germline V gene. Trimming pared 1 base from V and 3 bases from J, leaving 8 bases between. The CDR3 has 14 residues. CDR3 amino acids: CASSLTGIGNTIYF. In DNA form, the CDR3 reads TGCGCCAGCAGCTTGACGGGGATTGGAAACACCATATATTTT. Using reference TRBV5-1 and TRBJ1-3 for the parts outside the CDR3, the full variable domain is KAGVTQTPRYLIKTRGQQVTLSCSPISGHRSVSWYQQTPGQGLQFLFEYFSETQRNKGNFPGRFSGRQFSNSRSEMNVSTLELGDSALYLCASSLTGIGNTIYFGEGSWLTVV.

This rearrangement joins TRBV5-1 to TRBJ1-4; D is perhaps TRBD1 (6 bases). Germline-derived CDR1 and CDR2 are SGHRS and YFSETQ. V dropped 5 bases and J dropped 5 bases, with 19 bases sitting between them. The CDR3 totals 16 residues. The CDR3 DNA reads TGCGCCAGCAGAAGCTTGGAGGCCCAGGGGAATGAAAAACTGTTTTTT. This gives the protein CASRSLEAQGNEKLFF.

The rearrangement uses TRBV29-1 and TRBJ2-7; 7 bases are a match to TRBD2. This CDR3 has 15 residues. J gave up 2 bases and V 2 bases, and 9 bases lay outside the gene matches. Germline CDR1 and CDR2: SQVTM and ANQGSEA. The CDR3, as DNA: TGCAGCGTTGAAACCCCTCGGGACTACACCTACGAGCAGTACTTC. This codes for CSVETPRDYTYEQYF.

V and J are TRBV6-4 and TRBJ2-1; TRBD1 aligns across 7 bases. Trimming took 4 bases from V and 9 from J; bases not matched to a gene: 6. CDR1 MRHNA and CDR2 SNTAGT come from the germline V gene. The length of the CDR3 is 13 residues. The CDR3 loop is CASSVEGASEQFF. The CDR3 DNA is TGTGCCAGCAGTGTAGAGGGGGCGTCTGAGCAGTTCTTC.

The chain joins TRBV5-4 to TRBJ1-4; no definite D call. Trimming removed 3 bases at V and 5 bases at J, with 14 bases between. The CDR3 loop spans 15 amino acids. Germline values: CDR1 SGHNT, CDR2 YYREEE (reference sequence). CDR3 nucleotide sequence: TGTGCCAGCAGCTCGAGGCCCCAGAACAATGAAAAACTGTTTTTT. Its translation: CASSSRPQNNEKLFF.

The gene calls are TRBV6-6 and TRBJ1-2, with 8 bases lining up with TRBD1. V lost 3 bases to trimming and J lost 1 base; unmatched junction nucleotides: 1. From germline, CDR1 is MNHNY and CDR2 SVGAGI (reference sequence). CDR3 size: 14 residues. CDR3 coding DNA: TGTGCCAGCAGTTATGACAGGGGTAACTATGGCTACACCTTC. It yields the protein CASSYDRGNYGYTF.

There are a few counts of this clone. The chain employs TRBV19 and TRBJ2-2; 9 nucleotides agree with TRBD2. The CDR3 extends over 16 amino acids. Germline assignment: CDR1 LNHDA and CDR2 SQIVND (reference sequence). J lost 5 bases, V lost 4 bases, and 8 bases had no gene match. DNA for the CDR3: TGTGCCAGTAGTACCCCGGGACTAGCAGAGACCGGGGAGCTGTTTTTT. Protein sequence: CASSTPGLAETGELFF.

This clone was seen more than once but under ten times. The chain joins TRBV23-1 to TRBJ2-3; D gene unclear. TRBV23-1 is noted as an ORF with a role that remains uncertain. V was cut by 0 bases and J by 3 bases, with 13 bases left in between. The CDR3 covers 16 residues. For the CDR3, the DNA is TGCGCCAGCAGTCAATCCCCCCTACGAAAGACAGATACGCAGTATTTT. Translated: CASSQSPLRKTDTQYF.